Below, one T cell receptor beta chain is given with its context. Assay: immunoSEQ multiplex PCR; the TCRdb copy retains only in-frame clones and omits some. This sample has tens of thousands of clones, with approximately 84% found just once. The data were taken from a study of PD-L1 blockade in urothelial cancer. Study-wide context: The year 2014 saw patients start atezolizumab, 1,200 mg intravenously every 3 weeks. The patients had undergone anywhere from 0 to 3 prior chemotherapy regimens. Blood analysis was done at 3 weeks (second dose) and 6 weeks after treatment began. Reported median T cell count for blood samples was 130,000 to 150,000.

Documented time point: peripheral blood 6 weeks after treatment start. The starting material was PBMCs, obtained around atezolizumab (anti-PD-L1) treatment. The clonotype was recovered from a man in his fifties or sixties with urothelial cancer.

In DNA, the CDR3 is TGCGCCAGCCACCGTGCCCTTGGGGCAGGGGGACAAGAGACCCAGTACTTC. Residues: CASHRALGAGGQETQYF. The V call is TRBV5-1, the J call TRBJ2-5; 7 bases are a match to TRBD1. Trimming cost V 7 bases and J 2 bases; bases outside gene matches: 17. Looked up from germline, CDR1 is SGHRS and CDR2 is YFSETQ. The CDR3 consists of 17 residues.